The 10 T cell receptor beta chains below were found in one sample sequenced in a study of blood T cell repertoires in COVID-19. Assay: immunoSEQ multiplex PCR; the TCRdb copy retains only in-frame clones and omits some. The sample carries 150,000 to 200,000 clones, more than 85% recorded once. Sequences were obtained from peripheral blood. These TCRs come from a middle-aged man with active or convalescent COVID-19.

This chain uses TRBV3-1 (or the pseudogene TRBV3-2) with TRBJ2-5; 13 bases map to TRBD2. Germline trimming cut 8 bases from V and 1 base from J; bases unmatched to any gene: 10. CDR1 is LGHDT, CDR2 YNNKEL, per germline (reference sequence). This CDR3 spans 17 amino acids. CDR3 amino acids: CASDGTSGADSQETQYF. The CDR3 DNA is TGTGCCAGCGACGGGACTAGCGGGGCAGATAGCCAAGAGACCCAGTACTTC.

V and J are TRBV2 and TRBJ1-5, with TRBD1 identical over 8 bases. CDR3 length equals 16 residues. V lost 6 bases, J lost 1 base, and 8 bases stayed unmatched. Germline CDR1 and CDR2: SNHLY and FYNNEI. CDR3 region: CASSLQGARSNQPQHF. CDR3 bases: TGTGCCAGCAGCCTCCAGGGGGCGCGAAGCAATCAGCCCCAGCATTTT.

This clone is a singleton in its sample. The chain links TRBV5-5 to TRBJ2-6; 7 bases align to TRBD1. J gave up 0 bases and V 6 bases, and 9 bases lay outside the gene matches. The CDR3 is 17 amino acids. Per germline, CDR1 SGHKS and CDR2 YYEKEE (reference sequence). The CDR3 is CASIPAPGGSGANVLTF. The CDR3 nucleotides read TGTGCCAGCATCCCAGCTCCAGGGGGCTCTGGGGCCAACGTCCTGACTTTC.

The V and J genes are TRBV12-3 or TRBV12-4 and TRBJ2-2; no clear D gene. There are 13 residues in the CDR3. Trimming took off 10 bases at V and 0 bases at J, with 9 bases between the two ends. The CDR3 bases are TGTGCCAACAACGATGCGAACACCGGGGAGCTGTTTTTT. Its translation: CANNDANTGELFF.

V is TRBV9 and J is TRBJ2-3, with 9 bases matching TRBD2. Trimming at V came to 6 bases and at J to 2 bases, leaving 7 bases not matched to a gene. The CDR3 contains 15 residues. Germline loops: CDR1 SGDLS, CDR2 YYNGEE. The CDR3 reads CASNGLAGYTDTQYF. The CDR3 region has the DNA TGTGCCAGCAACGGCCTAGCGGGGTACACAGATACGCAGTATTTT.

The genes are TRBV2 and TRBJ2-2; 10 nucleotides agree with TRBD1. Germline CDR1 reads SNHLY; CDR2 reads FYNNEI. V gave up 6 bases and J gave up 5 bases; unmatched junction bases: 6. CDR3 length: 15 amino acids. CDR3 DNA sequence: TGTGCCAGCAGACCCCGGACAGGGGGGACCGGGGAGCTGTTTTTT. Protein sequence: CASRPRTGGTGELFF.

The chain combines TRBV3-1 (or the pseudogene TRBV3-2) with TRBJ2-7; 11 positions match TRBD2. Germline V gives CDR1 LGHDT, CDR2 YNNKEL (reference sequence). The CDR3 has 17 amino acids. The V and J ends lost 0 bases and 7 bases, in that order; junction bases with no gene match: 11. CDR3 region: CASSQDSVAGGPKEQYF. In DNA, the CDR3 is TGTGCCAGCAGCCAAGATTCAGTAGCGGGGGGGCCGAAGGAGCAGTACTTC.

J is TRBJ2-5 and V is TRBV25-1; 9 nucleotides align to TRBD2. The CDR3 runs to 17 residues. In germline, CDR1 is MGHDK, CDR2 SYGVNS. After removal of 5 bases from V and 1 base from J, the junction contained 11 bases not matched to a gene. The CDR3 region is CASSSRRGGILQETQYF. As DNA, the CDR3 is TGTGCCAGCAGTTCCAGGCGGGGGGGTATCCTCCAAGAGACCCAGTACTTC.

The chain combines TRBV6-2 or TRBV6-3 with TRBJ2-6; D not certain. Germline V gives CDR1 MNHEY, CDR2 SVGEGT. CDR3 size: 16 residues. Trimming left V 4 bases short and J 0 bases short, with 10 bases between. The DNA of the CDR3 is TGTGCCAGCAGTTGGAGCCTCGGCTCTGGGGCCAACGTCCTGACTTTC. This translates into CASSWSLGSGANVLTF.

CDR3 nucleotide sequence: TGTGCCAGCGGACGGGACAGGAAAGAGACCCAGTACTTC. Its translation: CASGRDRKETQYF. The V call is TRBV19, the J call TRBJ2-5; 8 positions agree with TRBD1. The CDR3 spans 13 residues. CDR1 is LNHDA and CDR2 is SQIVND in the germline V gene (reference sequence). The V and J ends lost 9 bases and 3 bases, in that order; junction bases with no gene match: 6.